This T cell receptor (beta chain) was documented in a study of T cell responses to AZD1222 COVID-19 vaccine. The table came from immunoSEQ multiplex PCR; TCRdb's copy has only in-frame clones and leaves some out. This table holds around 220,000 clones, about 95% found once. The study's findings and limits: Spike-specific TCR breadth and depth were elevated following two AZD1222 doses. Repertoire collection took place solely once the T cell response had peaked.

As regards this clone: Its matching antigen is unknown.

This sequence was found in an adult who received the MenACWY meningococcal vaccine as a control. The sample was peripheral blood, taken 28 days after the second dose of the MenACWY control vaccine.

The CDR3 nucleotides read TGTGCCAGCAGTCTCCATCTAGAGGGGGATCTCAATGAGCAGTTCTTC. Amino acids: CASSLHLEGDLNEQFF. This chain links TRBV28 with TRBJ2-1, with D tentatively TRBD1 (6 bases). Trimming pared 5 bases from V and 6 bases from J, leaving 20 bases between. Germline V lookup: CDR1 MDHEN, CDR2 SYDVKM. CDR3 size: 16 residues.